These 18 T cell receptor beta chains were sequenced from one sample in a study of T cells in Graves' hyperthyroidism and ophthalmopathy. Amplification of TCR beta CDR3 regions was performed using RNA transcripts as template. HTBI primers were employed in a first-round RT-PCR of the TCR CDR3. TCRdb recomputed calls from the multiplex PCR reads with MiXCR, one row per CDR3 protein. This table holds approximately 570,000 distinct CDR3 sequences, 20% found once. The sample taken for sequencing was blood. Every receptor here comes from a man aged 35 to 55 with Graves' ophthalmopathy.

This clonotype has a count of ten or more. The chain employs TRBV3-1 and TRBJ2-5, with no clear D. Trimming left V 0 bases short and J 6 bases short, with 5 bases between. The CDR3 has 12 amino acids. Germline V lookup: CDR1 LGHDT, CDR2 YNNKEL (reference sequence). DNA for the CDR3: TGTGCCAGCAGCCAAGATGACAAGACCCAGTACTTC. Protein product: CASSQDDKTQYF.

This clonotype was detected only a few times. V usage is TRBV6-2 or TRBV6-3 and J usage is TRBJ2-1; TRBD1 or TRBD2 may be the D gene (5 bases each). V lost 6 bases to trimming and J lost 8 bases, with 20 bases between them. The germline V gene encodes CDR1 MNHEY and CDR2 SVGEGT. The CDR3 covers 15 residues. CDR3 sequence: CASRQSGSQGHEQFF. The CDR3 nucleotides read TGTGCCAGCAGACAAAGCGGCTCCCAGGGCCATGAGCAGTTCTTC.

The chain carries TRBV10-3 and TRBJ1-1; D perhaps matches TRBD1 (5 bases). V lost 7 bases to trimming and J lost 0 bases, with 18 bases between them. The germline gives CDR1 ENHRY, CDR2 SYGVKD. This CDR3 is 16 amino acids long. DNA for the CDR3: TGTGCCATCAATGGGGGAAGGGGAGCCATGAACACTGAAGCTTTCTTT. This sequence encodes CAINGGRGAMNTEAFF.

The chain links TRBV6-2 or TRBV6-3 to TRBJ2-7; TRBD2 matches at 7 bases. The germline V gene has CDR1 MNHEY and CDR2 SVGEGT. The ends lost 0 bases at V and 0 bases at J; junction bases unmatched: 14. CDR3 length: 19 residues. The CDR3 loop is CASSYSGNPSGMSSYEQYF. In nucleotides, the CDR3 is TGTGCCAGCAGTTACTCGGGAAACCCAAGCGGGATGAGCTCCTACGAGCAGTACTTC.

This clonotype was counted ten times or more. DNA of the CDR3: TGTGCCAGCAGTTTAGTTCCAGGGGGGGTCACTGAAGCTTTCTTT. It is translated as CASSLVPGGVTEAFF. V and J are TRBV12-3 or TRBV12-4 and TRBJ1-1, with 7 bases aligning to TRBD1. The junction had 6 bases not matched to a gene; V was cut back by 1 base and J by 4 bases. The CDR3 is made up of 15 amino acids.

The chain has TRBV6-2 or TRBV6-3 and TRBJ2-5; TRBD1 is a possible D gene (6 bases). The V gene lost 2 bases and the J gene lost 0 bases, with 22 bases spanning the gap. The CDR3 contains 19 residues. Germline values: CDR1 MNHEY, CDR2 SVGEGT. The CDR3 nucleotides read TGTGCCAGCAGTTACCCCGTAACAGGGACCAGAAAGAACCAAGAGACCCAGTACTTC. Encoded protein: CASSYPVTGTRKNQETQYF.

The chain combines TRBV6-1 with TRBJ2-2; D gene unclear. The length of the CDR3 is 13 residues. Germline loops: CDR1 MNHNS, CDR2 SASEGT. V gave up 2 bases and J gave up 4 bases, with 5 bases separating them. The CDR3 protein is CASSEHSTGELFF. Written as DNA, the CDR3 is TGTGCCAGCAGTGAACACAGCACCGGGGAGCTGTTTTTT.

Here the CDR3 DNA reads TGCGCCAGCAGCAAAAACAATGAAAAACTGTTTTTT. This codes for CASSKNNEKLFF. V usage is TRBV5-1 and J usage is TRBJ1-4, with D uncertain. V lost 4 bases to trimming and J lost 5 bases, with 6 bases between them. Germline CDR1 and CDR2: SGHRS and YFSETQ. The CDR3 covers 12 residues.

This clonotype appeared a few times. CDR3 amino acids: CASSFQGSNEKLFF. CDR3 sequence (DNA): TGTGCCAGCAGTTTCCAGGGCTCTAATGAAAAACTGTTTTTT. This chain joins TRBV12-3 or TRBV12-4 and TRBJ1-4; possibly TRBD1 for D (5 bases). V lost 3 bases and J lost 3, with 8 bases in between. This CDR3 has 14 amino acids.

The rearrangement uses TRBV3-1 and TRBJ1-5; TRBD1 agrees at 7 bases. The CDR3 is made up of 15 amino acids. J gave up 4 bases and V 3 bases, and 6 bases lay outside the gene matches. Germline CDR1 is LGHDT and CDR2 is YNNKEL (reference sequence). CDR3 DNA: TGTGCCAGCAGCCACGATACAGGGGAGAATCAGCCCCAGCATTTT. Its translation: CASSHDTGENQPQHF.

Ten or more counts support this clonotype. The rearrangement uses TRBV7-2 and TRBJ1-4; 8 bases map to TRBD1. Trimming cost V 7 bases and J 7 bases; bases outside gene matches: 8. Germline CDR1 and CDR2: SGHTA and FQGNSA. The CDR3 is 14 residues long. This CDR3 is CASKQTGGSEKLFF. Here the CDR3 DNA reads TGTGCCAGCAAGCAAACAGGGGGAAGTGAAAAACTGTTTTTT.

This clonotype was observed many times. This chain connects TRBV7-3 to TRBJ2-7; 9 nucleotides match TRBD1. The CDR3 is 15 amino acids. Germline V gene lookup returns CDR1 SGHTA and CDR2 FQGTGA. V was pared by 5 bases and J by 1 base, with 6 bases of the junction left unmatched. CDR3 coding DNA: TGTGCCAGCAGCCCTGGGACAGGGCAATCCTACGAGCAGTACTTC. Protein: CASSPGTGQSYEQYF. Together with reference TRBV7-3 and TRBJ2-7, the CDR3 gives the full variable domain: GAGVSQTPSNKVTEKGKYVELRCDPISGHTALYWYRQSLGQGPEFLIYFQGTGAADDSGLPNDRFFAVRPEGSVSTLKIQRTERGDSAVYLCASSPGTGQSYEQYFGPGTRLTVT.

In DNA, the CDR3 is TGTGCCAGCAGAACAGGTTCTTGGGAGCTGTTTTTT. It yields the protein CASRTGSWELFF. This chain joins TRBV6-2 or TRBV6-3 and TRBJ2-2; D possibly corresponds to TRBD1 (5 bases). CDR1 MNHEY and CDR2 SVGEGT come from the germline V gene. The CDR3 covers 12 residues. V lost 6 bases, J lost 9 bases, and 11 bases lay in between.

This clonotype was detected ten times or more. The chain employs TRBV6-1 and TRBJ1-2; 10 bases match TRBD1. Germline V CDR1 and CDR2: MNHNS, SASEGT. Losses at the gene ends were 5 bases for V and 6 bases for J; bases not matched to a gene: 6. The CDR3 contains 14 residues. CDR3 amino acids: CASSQGQGIDGYTF. CDR3 in DNA: TGTGCCAGCAGTCAGGGACAGGGGATTGATGGCTACACCTTC.

The V gene is TRBV6-1, the J gene TRBJ2-3; tentatively, D is TRBD2 (6 bases). Looked up from germline, CDR1 is MNHNS and CDR2 is SASEGT. Trimming pared 7 bases from V and 2 bases from J, leaving 19 bases between. The CDR3 has 16 amino acids. The CDR3 sequence: CASISLGGVPTDTQYF. The DNA of the CDR3 is TGTGCCAGCATCTCCTTGGGCGGGGTCCCCACAGATACGCAGTATTTT.

This clonotype was detected a few times. The J gene is TRBJ1-2, the V gene TRBV6-5; 9 bases match TRBD1. The germline gives CDR1 MNHEY, CDR2 SVGAGI. The V segment lost 2 bases and the J segment 4 bases; nucleotides outside the gene matches: 8. The CDR3 length is 16 residues. The CDR3 sequence: CASSYLRQGGFYGYTF. In DNA form, the CDR3 reads TGTGCCAGCAGTTACCTCCGACAGGGGGGGTTCTATGGCTACACCTTC.

There are a few counts of this clonotype. The genes are TRBV6-1 and TRBJ2-5; 8 bases are a match to TRBD2. Germline CDR1 MNHNS, CDR2 SASEGT. This CDR3 spans 18 amino acids. The J segment lost 3 bases and the V segment lost 6 bases, leaving 18 bases of the junction unmatched. This CDR3 reads CASSQIPPGGGLKETQYF. In DNA form, the CDR3 reads TGTGCCAGCAGCCAAATTCCCCCCGGGGGGGGCCTAAAAGAGACCCAGTACTTC.

V and J are TRBV9 and TRBJ2-7, with TRBD1 matching over 8 bases. Germline values: CDR1 SGDLS, CDR2 YYNGEE. The CDR3 is made up of 14 amino acids. Unmatched junction bases numbered 4, after V lost 3 bases and J lost 2 bases. CDR3 DNA sequence: TGTGCCAGCAGCGAGGGACAGGACCCCTACGAGCAGTACTTC. Its protein product is CASSEGQDPYEQYF.